These 15 T cell receptor beta chains were sequenced from one sample in a study of Graves' ophthalmopathy and Graves' hyperthyroidism (dated by TCRdb to the late 2010s). Reads for this sample came from an Illumina HiSeq 2000. For repertoire sequencing, the TCR beta CDR3 regions were amplified from RNA transcripts. The first round was an RT-PCR using HTBI primers with the Qiagen OneStep RT-PCR kit, and this first round was followed by a second-round multiplex PCR, then size selection and purification. Using fastp at Q25 and MiXCR, TCRdb reprocessed the public reads and kept productive beta chains. Entries that share a CDR3 protein sequence are merged under the most common genes and DNA. The sample table holds hundreds of thousands of distinct CDR3 sequences, of which approximately 21% were seen once. Jointly, the top ten make up roughly 7.4% of the sample. The sequenced material came from peripheral blood. The receptors were gathered from a woman between 18 and 30 years old with stable Graves' hyperthyroidism. Some clones in this sample may be carry-over from other donors' samples. Donor details come from another sample of the same person, matched by shared clones.

In this sample, this clonotype turned up many times. Being one base from a much bigger clone, this may be a read error. The rearrangement joins TRBV6-5 to TRBJ1-1; D ambiguous. The germline V gene has CDR1 MNHEY and CDR2 SVGAGI. There are 15 residues in the CDR3. Trimming cost V 0 bases and J 5 bases, with 13 bases left between them. CDR3 sequence reads: CASSYSTGRRTEAFF. In DNA, the CDR3 is TGTGCCAGCAGTTACTCAACGGGGAGGAGGACTGAAGCTTTCTTT.

This clonotype was seen ten or more times. The gene calls are TRBV11-2 and TRBJ1-2, with D tentatively TRBD1 (5 bases). The CDR3 is 14 residues long. In germline, CDR1 is SGHAT, CDR2 FQNNGV. Trimming cost V 5 bases and J 4 bases, with 14 bases left between them. As DNA, the CDR3 is TGTGCCAGCAGCCCCGGGACCGTCCTCTATGGCTACACCTTC. Residues: CASSPGTVLYGYTF.

This chain joins TRBV6-1 and TRBJ2-7, with a weak D call TRBD1 (5 bases). CDR3 length: 14 residues. The V gene's germline CDR1 is MNHNS and CDR2 SASEGT. The V end was cut by 6 bases, the J end by 2 bases, with 14 bases between. The CDR3: CASRPQNRPYEQYF. The CDR3 DNA follows: TGTGCCAGCAGACCCCAAAACAGGCCCTACGAGCAGTACTTC.

This clonotype was found many times. Here the CDR3 reads CASSPEDRANYGYTF. CDR3 nucleotide sequence: TGCGCCAGCTCACCGGAGGACAGAGCTAACTATGGCTACACCTTC. The chain is built from TRBV4-1 and TRBJ1-2; D possibly corresponds to TRBD1 (6 bases). Trimming pared 8 bases from V and 0 bases from J, leaving 16 bases between. This CDR3 spans 15 amino acids. Germline assignment: CDR1 MGHRA and CDR2 YSYEKL.

This clonotype was picked up many times. This chain links TRBV25-1 with TRBJ1-2, with a possible D match to TRBD1 (6 bases). V was cut by 0 bases and J by 8 bases, with 16 bases left in between. In germline, CDR1 is MGHDK, CDR2 SYGVNS. There are 15 residues in the CDR3. CDR3 region: CASSEYLGGFGGYTF. The CDR3 region has the DNA TGTGCCAGCAGTGAATATTTGGGGGGCTTTGGAGGCTACACCTTC.

This clonotype occurred many times. This sequence joins TRBV25-1 and TRBJ1-2; a weak D match, TRBD1 (5 bases). The CDR3 is 15 amino acids. Germline V lookup: CDR1 MGHDK, CDR2 SYGVNS. The V end was cut by 6 bases, the J end by 7 bases, with 21 bases between. Here the CDR3 DNA reads TGTGCCAGCAGCGACGTCGTGGGGCTTGGGTTTGGCTACACCTTC. Translation: CASSDVVGLGFGYTF.

This clonotype was found many times. DNA of the CDR3: TGTGCCAGCAGCGTAGGGGAGGGCCGGCAGCCCCAGCATTTT. Translation: CASSVGEGRQPQHF. The rearrangement joins TRBV9 to TRBJ1-5, with no clear D. V was trimmed by 0 bases and J by 7 bases, leaving 11 bases between them. This CDR3 comprises 14 residues. Germline CDR1 and CDR2: SGDLS and YYNGEE.

J is TRBJ2-5 and V is TRBV6-5; TRBD2 matches 10 bases. This CDR3 comprises 16 residues. In germline, CDR1 is MNHEY, CDR2 SVGAGI. V shed 0 bases, J shed 3 bases, and the junction held 4 bases outside the gene matches. The CDR3 is CASSYSNLAGEETQYF. In nucleotides, the CDR3 is TGTGCCAGCAGTTACTCGAACCTAGCGGGAGAAGAGACCCAGTACTTC.

Many counts were recorded for this clonotype. A much larger clone sits a single nucleotide away, making a read error possible. The chain employs TRBV12-3 or TRBV12-4 and TRBJ2-5, with a tentative D call TRBD1 (5 bases). CDR3 length equals 13 residues. The CDR3 DNA is TGTGCCAGCAGCTTAGGGGCACAAGAGACCCAGTACTTC. This encodes CASSLGAQETQYF.

This clonotype was counted many times. J is TRBJ1-1 and V is TRBV6-5; D not resolved. The CDR3 runs to 15 residues. Germline CDR1 reads MNHEY; CDR2 reads SVGAGI. V lost 6 bases and J lost 6, with 20 bases in between. The CDR3 protein is CASSLFPGGLSEAFF. The CDR3 DNA follows: TGTGCCAGCAGCTTATTTCCAGGTGGGCTTTCTGAAGCTTTCTTT.

In its sample, this clonotype was seen many times. V gene TRBV7-3 combines with J gene TRBJ2-2, with 11 bases fitting TRBD1. Trimming at V came to 4 bases and at J to 4 bases, leaving 5 bases not matched to a gene. The CDR3 length is 16 residues. Germline V gives CDR1 SGHTA, CDR2 FQGTGA. CDR3 residues: CASSSAGTGGTGELFF. CDR3 in DNA: TGTGCCAGCAGCTCCGCCGGGACAGGGGGCACCGGGGAGCTGTTTTTT.

At least ten counts were recorded for this clonotype. The chain carries TRBV4-1 and TRBJ2-6; D unclear. This CDR3 has 17 amino acids. Trimming shortened V by 1 base and J by 2 bases, and 12 bases separated the two germline ends. Germline CDR1 and CDR2: MGHRA and YSYEKL. CDR3 bases: TGCGCCAGCAGCCAAGTTCGCACAGTGACTGGGGCCAACGTCCTGACTTTC. Its translation: CASSQVRTVTGANVLTF.

This chain links TRBV29-1 with TRBJ2-5; no definite D call. Germline lookup yields CDR1 SQVTM and CDR2 ANQGSEA. Trimming cost V 3 bases and J 5 bases, with 7 bases left between them. This CDR3 comprises 11 residues. The DNA of the CDR3 is TGCAGCGTTGATTCCACGGAGACCCAGTACTTC. It encodes CSVDSTETQYF.

The table lists this clonotype with a few counts. The CDR3 spells CASSEADFIKDTGELFF. CDR3 bases: TGCGCCAGCAGTGAGGCGGACTTTATCAAGGACACCGGGGAGCTGTTTTTT. The J gene is TRBJ2-2, the V gene TRBV10-2, with D perhaps TRBD2 (5 bases). The CDR3 runs to 17 residues. Germline V gene sequence: CDR1 WSHSY, CDR2 SAAADI. Trimming removed 2 bases at V and 3 bases at J, with 16 bases between.

The rearrangement links TRBV20-1 to TRBJ1-5, with 9 bases matching TRBD1. The length of the CDR3 is 13 residues. CDR1 and CDR2 from the germline V gene are DFQATT and SNEGSKA (reference sequence). Trimming took 8 bases from V and 4 from J; bases not matched to a gene: 6. The CDR3 bases are TGCAGTCAGAACAGGGGGCGAAATCAGCCCCAGCATTTT. Encoded protein: CSQNRGRNQPQHF.